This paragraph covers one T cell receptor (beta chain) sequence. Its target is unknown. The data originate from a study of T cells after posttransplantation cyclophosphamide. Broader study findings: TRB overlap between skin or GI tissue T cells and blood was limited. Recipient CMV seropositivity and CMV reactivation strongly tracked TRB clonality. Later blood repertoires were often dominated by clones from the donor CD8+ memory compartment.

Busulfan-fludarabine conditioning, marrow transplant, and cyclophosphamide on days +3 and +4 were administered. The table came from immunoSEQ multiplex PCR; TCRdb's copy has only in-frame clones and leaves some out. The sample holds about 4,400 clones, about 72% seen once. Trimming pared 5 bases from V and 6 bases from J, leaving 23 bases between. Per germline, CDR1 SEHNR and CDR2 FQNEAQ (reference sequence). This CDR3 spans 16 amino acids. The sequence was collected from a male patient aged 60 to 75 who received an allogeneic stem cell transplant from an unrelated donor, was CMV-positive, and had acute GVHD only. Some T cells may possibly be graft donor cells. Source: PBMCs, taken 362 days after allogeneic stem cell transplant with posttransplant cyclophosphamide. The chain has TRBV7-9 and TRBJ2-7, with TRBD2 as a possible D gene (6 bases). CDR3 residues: CASSPLPGQGGGEQYF. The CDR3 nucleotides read TGTGCCAGCAGCCCTCTACCGGGGCAGGGAGGTGGCGAGCAGTACTTC. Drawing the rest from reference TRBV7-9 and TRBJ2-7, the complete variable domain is DTGVSQNPRHKITKRGQNVTFRCDPISEHNRLYWYRQTLGQGPEFLTYFQNEAQLEKSRLLSDRFSAERPKGSFSTLEIQRTEQGDSAMYLCASSPLPGQGGGEQYFGPGTRLTVT.